The entry that follows covers one TCR beta chain sequence. This record belongs to a study of blood T cell repertoires in COVID-19. Study-wide background: COVID-19 samples collected from the United States, Italy and Spain covered acute and convalescent phases. T cells, B-cell-depleted T cells, or PBMCs provided the cDNA or gDNA that served as material.

This table comes from immunoSEQ multiplex PCR, and its TCRdb copy is limited to in-frame clones, with some not included. The table shows some 200,000 clones, with approximately 80% occurring only once. The germline gives CDR1 LNHDA, CDR2 SQIVND (reference sequence). This CDR3 spans 13 amino acids. V gave up 3 bases and J gave up 4 bases, with 9 bases separating them. The sample was peripheral blood. This sequence joins TRBV19 and TRBJ1-2, with unresolved D. This clonotype was sampled from a woman of 80 years or more with COVID-19, enrolled during active disease. The CDR3 bases are TGTGCCAGTAGTATGCAGGTGACCTATGGCTACACCTTC. Its protein is CASSMQVTYGYTF.